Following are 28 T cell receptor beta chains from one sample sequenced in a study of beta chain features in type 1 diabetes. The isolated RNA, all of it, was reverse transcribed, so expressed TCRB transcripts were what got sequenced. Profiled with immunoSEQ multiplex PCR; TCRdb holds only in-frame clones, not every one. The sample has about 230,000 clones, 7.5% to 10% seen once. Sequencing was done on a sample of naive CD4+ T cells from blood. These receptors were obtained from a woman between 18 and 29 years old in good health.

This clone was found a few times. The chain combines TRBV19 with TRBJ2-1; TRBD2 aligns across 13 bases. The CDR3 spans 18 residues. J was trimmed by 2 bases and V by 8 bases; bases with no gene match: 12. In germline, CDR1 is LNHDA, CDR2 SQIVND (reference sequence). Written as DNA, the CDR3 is TGTGCCAGTCGGACCGGGACTAGCGGGATAGTCGCCTACAATGAGCAGTTCTTC. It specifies CASRTGTSGIVAYNEQFF.

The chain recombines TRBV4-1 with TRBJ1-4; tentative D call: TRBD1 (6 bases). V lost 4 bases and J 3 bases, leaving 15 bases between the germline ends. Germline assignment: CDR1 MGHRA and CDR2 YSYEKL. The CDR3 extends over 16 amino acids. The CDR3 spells CASSPTGPGANEKLFF. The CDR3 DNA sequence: TGCGCCAGCAGCCCCACAGGGCCTGGGGCTAATGAAAAACTGTTTTTT.

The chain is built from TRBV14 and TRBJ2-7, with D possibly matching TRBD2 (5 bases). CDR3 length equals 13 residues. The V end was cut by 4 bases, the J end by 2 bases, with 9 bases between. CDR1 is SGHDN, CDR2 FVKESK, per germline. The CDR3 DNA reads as TGTGCCAGCAGCCGTAGCGTAACCTACGAGCAGTACTTC. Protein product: CASSRSVTYEQYF.

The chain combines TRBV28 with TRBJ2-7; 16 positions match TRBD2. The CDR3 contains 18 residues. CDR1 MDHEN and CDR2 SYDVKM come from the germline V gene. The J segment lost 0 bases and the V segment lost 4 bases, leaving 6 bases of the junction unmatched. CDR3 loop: CASSYGGTSGRGSYEQYF. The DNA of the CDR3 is TGTGCCAGCAGTTACGGGGGGACTAGCGGGAGGGGCTCCTACGAGCAGTACTTC.

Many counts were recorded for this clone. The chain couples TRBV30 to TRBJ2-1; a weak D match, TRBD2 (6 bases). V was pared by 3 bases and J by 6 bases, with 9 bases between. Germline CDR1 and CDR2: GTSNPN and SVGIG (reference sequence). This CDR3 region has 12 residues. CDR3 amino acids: CAWRGGLNEQFF. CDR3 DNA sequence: TGTGCCTGGAGGGGGGGACTCAATGAGCAGTTCTTC.

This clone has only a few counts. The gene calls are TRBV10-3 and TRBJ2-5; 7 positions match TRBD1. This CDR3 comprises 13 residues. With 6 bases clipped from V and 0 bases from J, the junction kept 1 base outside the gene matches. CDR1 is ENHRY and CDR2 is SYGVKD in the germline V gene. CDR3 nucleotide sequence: TGTGCCATCAGGGGGACAGACCAAGAGACCCAGTACTTC. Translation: CAIRGTDQETQYF.

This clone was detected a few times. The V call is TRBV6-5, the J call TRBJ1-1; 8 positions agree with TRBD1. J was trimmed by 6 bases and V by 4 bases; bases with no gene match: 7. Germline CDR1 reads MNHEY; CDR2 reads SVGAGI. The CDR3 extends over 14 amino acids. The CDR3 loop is CASSSTRGQAEAFF. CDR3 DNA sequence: TGTGCCAGCAGTTCGACTAGGGGACAGGCTGAAGCTTTCTTT.

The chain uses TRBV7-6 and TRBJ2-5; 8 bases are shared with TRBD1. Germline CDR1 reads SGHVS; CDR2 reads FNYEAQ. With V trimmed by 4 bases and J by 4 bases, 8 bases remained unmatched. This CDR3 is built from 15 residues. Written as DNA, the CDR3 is TGTGCCAGCAGCTCCAGATGGACAGGGCGAGAGACCCAGTACTTC. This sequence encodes CASSSRWTGRETQYF.

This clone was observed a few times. The CDR3 DNA is TGCGCCAGCAGCTCCGGGACAGGGGGCCCTCGGGAGCAGTACTTC. Translated, it gives CASSSGTGGPREQYF. The rearrangement links TRBV5-1 to TRBJ2-7; 12 nucleotides line up with TRBD1. Unmatched junction bases numbered 8, after V lost 3 bases and J lost 7 bases. This CDR3 has 15 residues. Germline CDR1 and CDR2: SGHRS and YFSETQ.

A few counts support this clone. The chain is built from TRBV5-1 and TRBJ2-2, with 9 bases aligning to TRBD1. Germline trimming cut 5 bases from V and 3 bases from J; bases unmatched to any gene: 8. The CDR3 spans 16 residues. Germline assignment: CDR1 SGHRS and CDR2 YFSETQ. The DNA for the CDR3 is TGCGCCAGCAGACAGGGGGCGAGGGCGTACACCGGGGAGCTGTTTTTT. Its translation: CASRQGARAYTGELFF.

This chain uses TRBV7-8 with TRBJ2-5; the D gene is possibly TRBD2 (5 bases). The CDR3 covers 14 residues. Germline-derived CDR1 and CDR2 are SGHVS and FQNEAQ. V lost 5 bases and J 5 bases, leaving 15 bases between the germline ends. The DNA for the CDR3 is TGTGCCAGCAGCGTCGGGGTTTTGTATGAGACCCAGTACTTC. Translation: CASSVGVLYETQYF.

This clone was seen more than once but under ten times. Written as DNA, the CDR3 is TGTGCCAGCAGGACCACAGACAGGGGTGGGGAGACCCAGTACTTC. This gives the protein CASRTTDRGGETQYF. The chain links TRBV5-8 to TRBJ2-5; 8 bases align to TRBD1. The length of the CDR3 is 15 residues. From germline, CDR1 is SGHTS and CDR2 YDEGEE. Losses at the gene ends were 5 bases for V and 5 bases for J; bases not matched to a gene: 11.

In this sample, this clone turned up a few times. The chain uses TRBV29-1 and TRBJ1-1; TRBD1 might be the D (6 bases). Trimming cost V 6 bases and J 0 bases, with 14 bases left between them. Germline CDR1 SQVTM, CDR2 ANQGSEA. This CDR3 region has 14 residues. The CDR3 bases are TGCAGCGTGAACAGGGCTCCCATGAACACTGAAGCTTTCTTT. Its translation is CSVNRAPMNTEAFF.

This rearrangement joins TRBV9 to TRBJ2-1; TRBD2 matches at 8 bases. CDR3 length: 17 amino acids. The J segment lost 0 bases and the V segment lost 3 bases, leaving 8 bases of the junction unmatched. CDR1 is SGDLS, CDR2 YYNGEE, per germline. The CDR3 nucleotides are TGTGCCAGCAGCGCGCGTAGCGGGGCCGGCTCCTACAATGAGCAGTTCTTC. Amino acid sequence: CASSARSGAGSYNEQFF.

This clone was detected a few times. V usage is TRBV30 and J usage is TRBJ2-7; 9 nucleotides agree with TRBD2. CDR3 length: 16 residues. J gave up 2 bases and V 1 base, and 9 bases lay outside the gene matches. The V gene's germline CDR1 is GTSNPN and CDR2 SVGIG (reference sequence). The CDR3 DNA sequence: TGTGCCTGGAGTGCCTATCCGGGACTAGCCCCCTACGAGCAGTACTTC. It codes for CAWSAYPGLAPYEQYF.

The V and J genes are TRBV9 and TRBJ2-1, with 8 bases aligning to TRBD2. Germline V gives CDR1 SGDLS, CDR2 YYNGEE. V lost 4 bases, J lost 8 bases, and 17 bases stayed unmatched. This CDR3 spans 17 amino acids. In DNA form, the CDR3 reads TGTGCCAGCAGCCGGCTAAGATCTCGGGGGGGATGGGATGAGCAGTTCTTC. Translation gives CASSRLRSRGGWDEQFF.

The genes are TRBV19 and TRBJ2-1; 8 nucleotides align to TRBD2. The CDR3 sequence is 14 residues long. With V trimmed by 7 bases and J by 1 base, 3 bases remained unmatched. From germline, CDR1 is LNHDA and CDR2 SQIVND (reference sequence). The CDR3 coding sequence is TGTGCCAGTACCCCGGGGGGGTCCTACAATGAGCAGTTCTTC. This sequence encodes CASTPGGSYNEQFF.

CDR3 DNA: TGTGCCAGCAGTTACGGGGGCGCCAACTTGAACACTGAAGCTTTCTTT. Its protein is CASSYGGANLNTEAFF. The rearrangement joins TRBV6-5 to TRBJ1-1; D might be TRBD1 (6 bases). Germline-derived CDR1 and CDR2 are MNHEY and SVGAGI. This CDR3 spans 16 amino acids. The V end was cut by 2 bases, the J end by 0 bases, with 13 bases between.

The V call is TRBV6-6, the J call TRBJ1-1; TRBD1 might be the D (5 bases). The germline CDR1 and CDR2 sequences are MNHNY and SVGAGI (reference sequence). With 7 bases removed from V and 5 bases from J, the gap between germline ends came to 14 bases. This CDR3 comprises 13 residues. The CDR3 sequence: CASTLGGDTEAFF. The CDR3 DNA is TGTGCCAGCACCCTCGGGGGGGATACTGAAGCTTTCTTT.

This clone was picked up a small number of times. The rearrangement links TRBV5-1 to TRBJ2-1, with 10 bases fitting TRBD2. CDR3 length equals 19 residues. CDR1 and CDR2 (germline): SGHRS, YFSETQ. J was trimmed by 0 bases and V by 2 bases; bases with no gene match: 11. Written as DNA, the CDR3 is TGCGCCAGCAGCTTCGGGCTAGCGGGAGCGCCGAGCTCCTACAATGAGCAGTTCTTC. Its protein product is CASSFGLAGAPSSYNEQFF.

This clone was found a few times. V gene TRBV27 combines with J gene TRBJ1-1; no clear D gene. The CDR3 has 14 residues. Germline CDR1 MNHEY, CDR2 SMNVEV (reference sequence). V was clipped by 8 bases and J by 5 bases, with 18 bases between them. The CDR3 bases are TGTGCCAGCGGATTCATGGGAGAAGGGACTGAAGCTTTCTTT. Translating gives CASGFMGEGTEAFF.

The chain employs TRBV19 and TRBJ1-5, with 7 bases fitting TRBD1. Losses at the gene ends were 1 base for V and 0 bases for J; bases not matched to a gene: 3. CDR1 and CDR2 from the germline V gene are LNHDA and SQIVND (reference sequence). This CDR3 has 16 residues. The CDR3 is CASSIGTGLSNQPQHF. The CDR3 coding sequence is TGTGCCAGTAGTATAGGGACAGGACTTAGCAATCAGCCCCAGCATTTT.

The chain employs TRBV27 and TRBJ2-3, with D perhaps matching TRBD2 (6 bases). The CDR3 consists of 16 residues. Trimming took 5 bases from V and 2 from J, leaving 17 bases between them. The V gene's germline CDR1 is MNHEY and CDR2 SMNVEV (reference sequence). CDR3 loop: CASSILSSGDTDTQYF. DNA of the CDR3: TGTGCCAGCAGTATCCTCTCGTCGGGAGACACAGATACGCAGTATTTT.

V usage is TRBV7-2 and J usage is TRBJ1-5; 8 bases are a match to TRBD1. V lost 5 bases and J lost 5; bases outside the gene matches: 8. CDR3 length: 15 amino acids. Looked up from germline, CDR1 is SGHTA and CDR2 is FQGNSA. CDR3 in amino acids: CASSRDRGGYQPQHF. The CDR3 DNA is TGTGCCAGCAGCCGCGACAGGGGAGGATATCAGCCCCAGCATTTT.

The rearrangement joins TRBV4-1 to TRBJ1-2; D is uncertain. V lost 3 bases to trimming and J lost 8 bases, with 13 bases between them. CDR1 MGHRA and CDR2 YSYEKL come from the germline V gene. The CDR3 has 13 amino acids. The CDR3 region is CASSHYVGGGYTF. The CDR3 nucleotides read TGCGCCAGCAGCCACTACGTTGGAGGCGGCTACACCTTC.

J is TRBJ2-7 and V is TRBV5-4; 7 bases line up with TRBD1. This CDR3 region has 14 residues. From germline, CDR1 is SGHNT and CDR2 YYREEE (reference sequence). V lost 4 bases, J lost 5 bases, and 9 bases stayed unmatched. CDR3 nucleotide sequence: TGTGCCAGCAGCGACGGGACAGTTCCTCACGAGCAGTACTTC. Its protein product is CASSDGTVPHEQYF. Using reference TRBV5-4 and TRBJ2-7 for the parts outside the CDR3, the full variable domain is ETGVTQSPTHLIKTRGQQVTLRCSSQSGHNTVSWYQQALGQGPQFIFQYYREEENGRGNFPPRFSGLQFPNYSSELNVNALELDDSALYLCASSDGTVPHEQYFGPGTRLTVT.

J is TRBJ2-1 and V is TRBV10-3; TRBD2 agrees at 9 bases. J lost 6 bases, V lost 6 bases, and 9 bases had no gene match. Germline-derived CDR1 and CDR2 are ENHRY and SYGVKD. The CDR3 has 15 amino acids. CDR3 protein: CAIRTIAGDGNEQFF. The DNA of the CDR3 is TGTGCCATCAGAACAATAGCGGGAGACGGCAATGAGCAGTTCTTC.

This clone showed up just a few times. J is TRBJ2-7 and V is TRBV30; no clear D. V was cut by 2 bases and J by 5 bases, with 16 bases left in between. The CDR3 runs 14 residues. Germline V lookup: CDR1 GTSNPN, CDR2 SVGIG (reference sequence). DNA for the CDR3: TGTGCCTGGAGTCGTAAGCAGTCAGGAAACGAGCAGTACTTC. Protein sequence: CAWSRKQSGNEQYF.